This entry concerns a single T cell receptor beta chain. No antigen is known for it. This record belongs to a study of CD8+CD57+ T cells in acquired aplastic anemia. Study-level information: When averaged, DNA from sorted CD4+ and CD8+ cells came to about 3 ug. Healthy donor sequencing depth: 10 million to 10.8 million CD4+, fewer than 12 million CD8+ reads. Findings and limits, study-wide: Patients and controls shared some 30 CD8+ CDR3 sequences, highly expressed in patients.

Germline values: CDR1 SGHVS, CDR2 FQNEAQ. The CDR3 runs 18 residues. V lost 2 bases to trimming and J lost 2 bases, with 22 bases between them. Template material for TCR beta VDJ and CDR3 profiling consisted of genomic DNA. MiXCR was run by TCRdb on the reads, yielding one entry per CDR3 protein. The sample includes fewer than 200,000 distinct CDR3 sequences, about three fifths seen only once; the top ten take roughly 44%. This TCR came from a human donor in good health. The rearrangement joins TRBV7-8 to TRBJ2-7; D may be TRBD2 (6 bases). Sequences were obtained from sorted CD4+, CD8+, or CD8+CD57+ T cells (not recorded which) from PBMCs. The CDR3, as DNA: TGTGCCAGCAGCTTATGGTCGTCGGGGGTAGCGACAACCTACGAGCAGTACTTC. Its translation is CASSLWSSGVATTYEQYF. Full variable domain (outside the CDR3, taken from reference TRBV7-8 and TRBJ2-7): GAGVSQSPRYKVAKRGQDVALRCDPISGHVSLFWYQQALGQGPEFLTYFQNEAQLDKSGLPSDRFFAERPEGSVSTLKIQRTQQEDSAVYLCASSLWSSGVATTYEQYFGPGTRLTVT.